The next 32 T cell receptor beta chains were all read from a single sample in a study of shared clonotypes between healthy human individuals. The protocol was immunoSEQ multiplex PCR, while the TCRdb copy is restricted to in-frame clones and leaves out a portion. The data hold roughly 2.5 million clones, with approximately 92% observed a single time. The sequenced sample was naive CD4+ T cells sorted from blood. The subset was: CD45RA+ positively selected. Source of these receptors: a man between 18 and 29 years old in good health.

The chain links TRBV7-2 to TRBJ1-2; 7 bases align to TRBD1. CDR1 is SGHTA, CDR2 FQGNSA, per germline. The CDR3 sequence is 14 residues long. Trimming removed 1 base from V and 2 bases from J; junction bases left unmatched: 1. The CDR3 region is CASSLEGQNYGYTF. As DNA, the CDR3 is TGTGCCAGCAGCTTAGAGGGACAGAACTATGGCTACACCTTC.

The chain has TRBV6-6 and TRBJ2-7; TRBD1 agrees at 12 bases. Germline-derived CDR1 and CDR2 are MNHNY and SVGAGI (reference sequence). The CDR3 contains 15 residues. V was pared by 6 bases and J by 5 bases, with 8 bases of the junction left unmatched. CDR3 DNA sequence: TGTGCCAGCAGACATTCCGGGACAGGGGGCAACGAGCAGTACTTC. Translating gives CASRHSGTGGNEQYF.

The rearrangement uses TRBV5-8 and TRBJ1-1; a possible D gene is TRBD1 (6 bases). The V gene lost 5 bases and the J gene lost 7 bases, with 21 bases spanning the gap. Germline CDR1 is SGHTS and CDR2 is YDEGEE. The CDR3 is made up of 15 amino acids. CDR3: CASSSGDRRIGEAFF. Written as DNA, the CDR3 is TGTGCCAGCAGTTCAGGGGATCGAAGGATCGGTGAAGCTTTCTTT.

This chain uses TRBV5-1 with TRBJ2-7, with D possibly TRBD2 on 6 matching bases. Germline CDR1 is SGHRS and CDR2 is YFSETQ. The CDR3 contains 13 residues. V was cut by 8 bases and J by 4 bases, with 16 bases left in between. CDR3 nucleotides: TGCGCCAGAGGACCGGGAGATCGGTACGAGCAGTACTTC. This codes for CARGPGDRYEQYF.

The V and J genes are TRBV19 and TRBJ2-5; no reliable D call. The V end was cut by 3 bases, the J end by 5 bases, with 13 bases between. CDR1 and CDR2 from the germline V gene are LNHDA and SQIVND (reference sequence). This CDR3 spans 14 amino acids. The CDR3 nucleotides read TGTGCCAGTAGTATCTCCACCCTCGGGGAGACCCAGTACTTC. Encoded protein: CASSISTLGETQYF.

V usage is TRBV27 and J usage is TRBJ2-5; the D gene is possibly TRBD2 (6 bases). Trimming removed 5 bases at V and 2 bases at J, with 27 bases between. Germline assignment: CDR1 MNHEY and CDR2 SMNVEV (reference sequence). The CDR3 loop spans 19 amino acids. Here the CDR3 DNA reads TGTGCCAGCAGTCCCACGCGATTTGGAGGGCTCAGAATACAAGAGACCCAGTACTTC. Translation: CASSPTRFGGLRIQETQYF.

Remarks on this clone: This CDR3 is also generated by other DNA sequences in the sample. The CDR3 protein is CASSFLDRDNSPLHF. As DNA, the CDR3 is TGTGCCAGCAGCTTCCTGGACAGGGACAATTCACCCCTCCACTTT. The chain couples TRBV11-2 to TRBJ1-6; 8 nucleotides agree with TRBD1. J lost 7 bases, V lost 3 bases, and 5 bases had no gene match. The CDR3 covers 15 residues. Germline CDR1 is SGHAT and CDR2 is FQNNGV.

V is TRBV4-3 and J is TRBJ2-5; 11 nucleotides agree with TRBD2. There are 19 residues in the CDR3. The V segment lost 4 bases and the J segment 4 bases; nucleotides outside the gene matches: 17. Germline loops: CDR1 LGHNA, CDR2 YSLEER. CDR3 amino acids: CASSLRALTSGSAGETQYF. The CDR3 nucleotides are TGCGCCAGCAGCCTACGAGCCCTTACTAGCGGGAGCGCCGGAGAGACCCAGTACTTC.

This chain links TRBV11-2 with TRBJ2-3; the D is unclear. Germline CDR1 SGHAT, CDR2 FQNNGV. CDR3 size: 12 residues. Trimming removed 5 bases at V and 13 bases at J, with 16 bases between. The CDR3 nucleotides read TGTGCCAGCAGCCTCGGTGGGCAGACTGAGTATTTT. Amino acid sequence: CASSLGGQTEYF.

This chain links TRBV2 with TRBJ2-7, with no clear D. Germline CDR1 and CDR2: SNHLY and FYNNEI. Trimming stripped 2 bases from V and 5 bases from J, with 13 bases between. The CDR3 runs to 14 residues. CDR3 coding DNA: TGTGCCAGCAGTGAAACCACCGACTTCCACGAGCAGTACTTC. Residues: CASSETTDFHEQYF. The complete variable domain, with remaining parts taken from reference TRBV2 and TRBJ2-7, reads EPEVTQTPSHQVTQMGQEVILRCVPISNHLYFYWYRQILGQKVEFLVSFYNNEISEKSEIFDDQFSVERPDGSNFTLKIRSTKLEDSAMYFCASSETTDFHEQYFGPGTRLTVT.

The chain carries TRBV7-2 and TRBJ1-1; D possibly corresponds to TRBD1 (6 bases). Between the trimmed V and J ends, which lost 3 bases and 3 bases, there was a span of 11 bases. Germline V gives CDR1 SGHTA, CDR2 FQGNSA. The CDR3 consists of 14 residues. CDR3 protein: CASSLTTGHTEAFF. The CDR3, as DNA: TGTGCCAGCAGCTTGACTACAGGGCACACTGAAGCTTTCTTT.

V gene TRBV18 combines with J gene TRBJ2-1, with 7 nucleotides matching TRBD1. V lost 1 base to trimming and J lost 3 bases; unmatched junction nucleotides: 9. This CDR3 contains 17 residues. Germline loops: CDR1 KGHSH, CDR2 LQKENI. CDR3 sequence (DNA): TGTGCCAGCTCACCACAGGCAGGGGGTTACGGCTACAATGAGCAGTTCTTC. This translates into CASSPQAGGYGYNEQFF.

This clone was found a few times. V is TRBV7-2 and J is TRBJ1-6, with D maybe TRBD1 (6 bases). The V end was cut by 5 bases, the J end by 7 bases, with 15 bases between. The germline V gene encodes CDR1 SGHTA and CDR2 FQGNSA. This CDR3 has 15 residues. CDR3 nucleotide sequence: TGTGCCAGCAGCAACCCCAGGGGCGACAATTCACCCCTCCACTTT. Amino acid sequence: CASSNPRGDNSPLHF.

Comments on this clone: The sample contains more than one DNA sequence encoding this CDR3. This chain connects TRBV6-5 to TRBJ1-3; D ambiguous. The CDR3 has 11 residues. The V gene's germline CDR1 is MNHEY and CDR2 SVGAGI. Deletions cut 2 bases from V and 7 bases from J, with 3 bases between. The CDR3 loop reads CASSYGNTIYF. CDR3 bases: TGTGCCAGCAGTTACGGGAACACCATATATTTT.

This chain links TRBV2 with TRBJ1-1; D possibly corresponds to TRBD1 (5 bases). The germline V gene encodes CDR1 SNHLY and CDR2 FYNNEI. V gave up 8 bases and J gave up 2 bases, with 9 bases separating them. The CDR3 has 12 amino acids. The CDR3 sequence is CASHGGNTEAFF. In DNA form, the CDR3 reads TGTGCCAGCCACGGGGGAAACACTGAAGCTTTCTTT.

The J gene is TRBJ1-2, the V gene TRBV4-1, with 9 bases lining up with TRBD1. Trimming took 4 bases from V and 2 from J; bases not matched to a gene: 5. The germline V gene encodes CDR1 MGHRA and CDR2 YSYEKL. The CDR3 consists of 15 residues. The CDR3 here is CASSPRDRENYGYTF. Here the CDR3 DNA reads TGCGCCAGCAGCCCCCGGGACAGGGAGAACTATGGCTACACCTTC.

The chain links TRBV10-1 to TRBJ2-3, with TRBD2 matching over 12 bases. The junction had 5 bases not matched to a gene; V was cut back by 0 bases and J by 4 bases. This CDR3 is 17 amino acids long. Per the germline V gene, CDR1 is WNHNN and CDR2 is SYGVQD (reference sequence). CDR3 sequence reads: CASSESVSSGRADTQYF. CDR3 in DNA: TGCGCCAGCAGTGAGTCGGTTTCTAGCGGGAGGGCAGATACGCAGTATTTT.

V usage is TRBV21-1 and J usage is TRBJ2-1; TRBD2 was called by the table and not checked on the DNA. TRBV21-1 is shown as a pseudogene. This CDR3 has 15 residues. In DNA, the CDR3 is TGTGCCAGCAGTTCCTCCGGGACTTTTAACAATGAGCAGTTCTTC. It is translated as CASSSSGTFNNEQFF.

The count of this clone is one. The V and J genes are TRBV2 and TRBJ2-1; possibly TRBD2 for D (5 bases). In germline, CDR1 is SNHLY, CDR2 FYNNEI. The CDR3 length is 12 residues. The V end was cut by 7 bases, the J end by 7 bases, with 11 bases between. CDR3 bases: TGTGCCAGCAAACGGACTCGGAATGAGCAGTTCTTC. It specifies CASKRTRNEQFF.

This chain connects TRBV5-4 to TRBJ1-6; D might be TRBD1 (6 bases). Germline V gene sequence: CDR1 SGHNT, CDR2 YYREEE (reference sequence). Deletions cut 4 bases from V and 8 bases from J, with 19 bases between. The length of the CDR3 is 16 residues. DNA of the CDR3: TGTGCCAGCAGCCCTCGTGGGGCCAGGGGCCATTCACCCCTCCACTTT. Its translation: CASSPRGARGHSPLHF.

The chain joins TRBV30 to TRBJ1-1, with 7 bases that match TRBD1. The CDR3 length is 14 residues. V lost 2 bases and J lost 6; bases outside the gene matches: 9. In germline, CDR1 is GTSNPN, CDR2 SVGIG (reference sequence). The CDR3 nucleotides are TGTGCCTGGAGTAAGGACGACAGGGCGGCTGAAGCTTTCTTT. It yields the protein CAWSKDDRAAEAFF.

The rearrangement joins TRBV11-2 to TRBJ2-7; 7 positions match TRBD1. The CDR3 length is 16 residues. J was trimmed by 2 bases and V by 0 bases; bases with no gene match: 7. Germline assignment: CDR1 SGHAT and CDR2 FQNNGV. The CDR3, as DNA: TGTGCCAGCAGCTTAGATCACAGGGGAACCACCTACGAGCAGTACTTC. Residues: CASSLDHRGTTYEQYF.

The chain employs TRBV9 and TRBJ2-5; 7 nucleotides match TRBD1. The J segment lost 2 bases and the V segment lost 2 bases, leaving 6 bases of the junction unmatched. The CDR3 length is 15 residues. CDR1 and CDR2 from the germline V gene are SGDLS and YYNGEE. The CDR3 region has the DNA TGTGCCAGCAGCGTTACAGGGGCTACACAAGAGACCCAGTACTTC. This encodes CASSVTGATQETQYF.

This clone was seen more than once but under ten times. The CDR3 protein is CASSGTGSETQYF. In DNA form, the CDR3 reads TGTGCCAGTAGTGGGACAGGTTCAGAGACCCAGTACTTC. J is TRBJ2-5 and V is TRBV19; 8 positions agree with TRBD1. The CDR3 consists of 13 residues. J gave up 4 bases and V 5 bases, and 3 bases lay outside the gene matches. Looked up from germline, CDR1 is LNHDA and CDR2 is SQIVND (reference sequence).

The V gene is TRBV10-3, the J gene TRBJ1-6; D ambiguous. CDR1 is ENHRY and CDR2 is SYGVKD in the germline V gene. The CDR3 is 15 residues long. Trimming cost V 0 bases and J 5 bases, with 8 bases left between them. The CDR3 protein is CAISESTVNNSPLHF. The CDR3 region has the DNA TGTGCCATCAGTGAGTCAACGGTTAATAATTCACCCCTCCACTTT.

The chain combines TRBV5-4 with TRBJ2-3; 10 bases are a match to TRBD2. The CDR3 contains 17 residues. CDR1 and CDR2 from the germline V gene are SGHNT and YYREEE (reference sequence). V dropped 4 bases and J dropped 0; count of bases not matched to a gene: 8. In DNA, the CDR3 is TGTGCCAGCAGCGACGGGACTAGCGCGAAGAGCACAGATACGCAGTATTTT. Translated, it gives CASSDGTSAKSTDTQYF.

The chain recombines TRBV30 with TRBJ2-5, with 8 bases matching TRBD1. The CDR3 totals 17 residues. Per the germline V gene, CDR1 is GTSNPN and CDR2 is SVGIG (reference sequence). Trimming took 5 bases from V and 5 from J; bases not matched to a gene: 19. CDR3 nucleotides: TGTGCCTGGGGTTCCGGGGCAGGGGGCGTTTTTATGGAGACCCAGTACTTC. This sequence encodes CAWGSGAGGVFMETQYF. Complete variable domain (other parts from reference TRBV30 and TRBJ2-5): SQTIHQWPATLVQPVGSPLSLECTVEGTSNPNLYWYRQAAGRGLQLLFYSVGIGQISSEVPQNLSASRPQDRQFILSSKKLLLSDSGFYLCAWGSGAGGVFMETQYFGPGTRLLVL.

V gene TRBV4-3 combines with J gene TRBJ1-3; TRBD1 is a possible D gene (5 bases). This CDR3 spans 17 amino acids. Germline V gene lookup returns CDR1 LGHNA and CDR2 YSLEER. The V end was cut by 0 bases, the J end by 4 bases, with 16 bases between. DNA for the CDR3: TGCGCCAGCAGCCAAGAGGCGGCAGGGCGATTGGGAAACACCATATATTTT. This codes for CASSQEAAGRLGNTIYF.

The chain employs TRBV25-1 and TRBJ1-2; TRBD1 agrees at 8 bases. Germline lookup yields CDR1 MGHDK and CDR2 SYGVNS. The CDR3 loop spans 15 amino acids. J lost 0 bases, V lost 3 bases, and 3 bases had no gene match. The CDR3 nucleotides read TGTGCCAGCAGTGAGAGACAGGGGACTAACTATGGCTACACCTTC. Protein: CASSERQGTNYGYTF.

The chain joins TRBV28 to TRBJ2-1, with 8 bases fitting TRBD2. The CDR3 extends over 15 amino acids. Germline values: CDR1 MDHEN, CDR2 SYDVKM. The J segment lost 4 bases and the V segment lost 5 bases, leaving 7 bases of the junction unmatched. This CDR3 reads CASSPPGGEYNEQFF. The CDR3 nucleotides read TGTGCCAGCAGTCCTCCGGGGGGGGAATACAATGAGCAGTTCTTC.

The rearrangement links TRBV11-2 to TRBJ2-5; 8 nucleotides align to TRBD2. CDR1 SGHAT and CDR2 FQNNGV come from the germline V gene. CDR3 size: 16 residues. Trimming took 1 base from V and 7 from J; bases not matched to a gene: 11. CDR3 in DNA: TGTGCCAGCAGCTTAGTGGGTGGCGGGGGGCTTTTGACCCAGTACTTC. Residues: CASSLVGGGGLLTQYF.

CDR3 amino acids: CASRDSGTILEKLFF. Written as DNA, the CDR3 is TGTGCCAGTAGGGACTCCGGGACAATACTTGAAAAACTGTTTTTT. This chain links TRBV19 with TRBJ1-4, with D tentatively TRBD1 (6 bases). Trimming removed 6 bases at V and 7 bases at J, with 18 bases between. Germline assignment: CDR1 LNHDA and CDR2 SQIVND (reference sequence). The CDR3 loop spans 15 amino acids.